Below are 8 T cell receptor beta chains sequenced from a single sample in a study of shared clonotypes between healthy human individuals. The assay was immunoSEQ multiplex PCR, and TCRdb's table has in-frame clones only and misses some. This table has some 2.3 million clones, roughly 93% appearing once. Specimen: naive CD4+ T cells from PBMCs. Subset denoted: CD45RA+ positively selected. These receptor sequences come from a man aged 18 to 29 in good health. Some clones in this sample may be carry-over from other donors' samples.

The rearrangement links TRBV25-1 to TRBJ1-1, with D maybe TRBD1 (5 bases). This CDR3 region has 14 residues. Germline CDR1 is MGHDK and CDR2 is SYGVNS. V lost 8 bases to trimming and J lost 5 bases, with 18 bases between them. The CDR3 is CASGSSHGGTEAFF. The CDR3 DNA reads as TGTGCCAGCGGATCTTCTCATGGGGGTACTGAAGCTTTCTTT.

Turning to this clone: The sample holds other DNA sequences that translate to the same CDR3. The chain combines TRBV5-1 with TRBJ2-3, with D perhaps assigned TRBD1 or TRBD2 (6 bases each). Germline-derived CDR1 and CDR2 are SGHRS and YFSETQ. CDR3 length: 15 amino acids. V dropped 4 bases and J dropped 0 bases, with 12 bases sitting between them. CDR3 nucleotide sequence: TGCGCCAGCAGCCTCGGGGGCTTGAGCACAGATACGCAGTATTTT. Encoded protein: CASSLGGLSTDTQYF.

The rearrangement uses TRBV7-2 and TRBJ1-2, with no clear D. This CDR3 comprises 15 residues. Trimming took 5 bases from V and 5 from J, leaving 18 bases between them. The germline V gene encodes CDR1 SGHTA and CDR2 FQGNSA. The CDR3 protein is CASSPQGTGPYGYTF. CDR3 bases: TGTGCCAGCAGCCCGCAAGGTACCGGGCCATATGGCTACACCTTC.

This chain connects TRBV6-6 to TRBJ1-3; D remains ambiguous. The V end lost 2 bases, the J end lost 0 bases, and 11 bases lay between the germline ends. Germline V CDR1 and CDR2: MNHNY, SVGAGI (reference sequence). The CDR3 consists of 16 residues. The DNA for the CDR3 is TGTGCCAGCAGTTACGAGGCAGTAATCTCTGGAAACACCATATATTTT. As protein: CASSYEAVISGNTIYF.

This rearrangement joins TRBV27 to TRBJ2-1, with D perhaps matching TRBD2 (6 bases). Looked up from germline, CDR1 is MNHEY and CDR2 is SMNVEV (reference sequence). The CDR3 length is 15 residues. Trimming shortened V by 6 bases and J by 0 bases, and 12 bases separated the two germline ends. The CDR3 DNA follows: TGTGCCAGCAGCTCCGGGGGAGGCTCCTACAATGAGCAGTTCTTC. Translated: CASSSGGGSYNEQFF.

As DNA, the CDR3 is TGTGCCAGCAGCTTGGGCGCGAAAGGGGACACAGATACGCAGTATTTT. Encoded protein: CASSLGAKGDTDTQYF. The rearrangement links TRBV5-6 to TRBJ2-3; possibly TRBD1 for D (5 bases). Germline CDR1 SGHDT, CDR2 YYEEEE. V gave up 0 bases and J gave up 2 bases, with 13 bases separating them. The CDR3 consists of 16 residues.

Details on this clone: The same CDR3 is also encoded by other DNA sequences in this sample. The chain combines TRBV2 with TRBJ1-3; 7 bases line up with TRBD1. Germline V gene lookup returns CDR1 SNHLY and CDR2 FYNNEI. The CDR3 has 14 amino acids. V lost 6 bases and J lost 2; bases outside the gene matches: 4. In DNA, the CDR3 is TGTGCCAGCAGCGCCCAGGGGGCTGGAAACACCATATATTTT. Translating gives CASSAQGAGNTIYF.

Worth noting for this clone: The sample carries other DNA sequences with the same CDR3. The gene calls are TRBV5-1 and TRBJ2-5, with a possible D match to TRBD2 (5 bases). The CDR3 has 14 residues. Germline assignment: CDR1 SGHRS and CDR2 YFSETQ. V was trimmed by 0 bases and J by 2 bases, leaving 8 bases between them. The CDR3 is CASSLGGQQETQYF. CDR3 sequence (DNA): TGCGCCAGCAGCTTGGGCGGGCAGCAAGAGACCCAGTACTTC.